This record covers a single T cell receptor (beta chain). No cognate antigen has been identified for it. Base qualities are not at hand, and no much larger clone is one base apart. The data stem from a study of T cells of healthy individuals (dated by TCRdb to 2017 to 2018). Library creation used 5' RACE. The data were produced on an Illumina MiSeq. TCRdb applied fastp at Q25 and MiXCR to the public reads, then kept only in-frame beta chains. Entries are consolidated by CDR3 protein sequence, retaining the most common genes and DNA. This sample lists 85,000 to 100,000 distinct CDR3 sequences; approximately 16% were detected once. The ten largest account for 6.2% of the sample. The clonotype comes from a human donor in good health.

The sequenced DNA: TGCAGTGCGCCAAACAGGGCCTCGGCGGAGACCCAGTACTTC. This is translated as CSAPNRASAETQYF. The chain couples TRBV20-1 to TRBJ2-5; perhaps TRBD1 is the D gene, with 6 bases matching. V lost 6 bases and J lost 5 bases; the stretch between them is 19 bases long. The CDR3 measures 14 amino acids from cysteine to phenylalanine. Only the CDR3 portion is preserved as DNA: 42 bases, with reading frame beginning at the first base. As encoded in the germline V gene (reference sequence), CDR1 is DFQATT while CDR2 is SNEGSKA.